Listed below are T cell receptor beta chains from one sample, sequenced in a study of T cells after yellow fever vaccination. Using its own MiXCR run on the 5' RACE reads, TCRdb lists one record per CDR3 protein. The table shows approximately 150,000 distinct CDR3 sequences, with more than 6% occurring only once. This material consisted of CD4+ T cells sorted from PBMCs, taken 5 days after the yellow fever booster vaccination. The receptors stem from a man aged 25 to 40 who received the YFV17D yellow fever vaccine. The CDR3 runs from the conserved cysteine through the conserved F or W. The D gene is left open where the match is weak. Clone sizes are given selectively: once, few, many, or a class where the clone is expanded.

D gene,clone size,V gene,J gene,CDR3 protein
TRBD2,many,TRBV14,TRBJ2-1,CASSQVTSGAPYNEQFF
-,many,TRBV6-5,TRBJ1-3,CASSYSMALSGNTIYF
-,many,TRBV6-5,TRBJ2-5,CASSYFKGMETQYF
TRBD2,-,TRBV4-2,TRBJ2-6,CASSTGTSGRAIPGANVLTF
-,many,TRBV15,TRBJ2-5,CATSRDKGFQETQYF
-,many,TRBV14,TRBJ2-2,CASSQAGTGELFF
-,many,TRBV5-6,TRBJ2-7,CASRAGTGPFSYEQYF
TRBD1,many,TRBV29-1,TRBJ2-5,CSATTGGETQYF
-,many,TRBV20-1,TRBJ2-1,CSARVPGLSSYNEQFF
TRBD2,-,TRBV6-6,TRBJ2-2,CASLPGLAGHGELFF
-,many,TRBV5-1,TRBJ2-3,CASSKDSTDTQYF
-,few,TRBV5-1,TRBJ2-7,CASSLAVVPYEQYF
-,many,TRBV6-1,TRBJ2-6,CASNRNPPRSGANVLTF
-,many,TRBV4-3,TRBJ2-7,CASSQVWQTFSEQYF
-,many,TRBV7-9,TRBJ2-7,CASSHGDSSYEQYF
TRBD1,-,TRBV20-1,TRBJ1-4,CSAPDRGLKWGEKLFF
-,many,TRBV5-1,TRBJ1-4,CASSLSRADEKLFF
TRBD2,many,TRBV10-2,TRBJ2-3,CASRGREGPDTQYF
-,many,TRBV5-4,TRBJ2-6,CASSLIGNSGANVLTF
-,few,TRBV20-1,TRBJ1-3,CSATPGIRRRNTIYF
-,few,TRBV20-1,TRBJ1-4,CSARAPRTHEKLFF
TRBD2,many,TRBV20-1,TRBJ2-1,CSAPESGTYNEQFF
-,many,TRBV20-1,TRBJ2-7,CSARRGNPYEQYF
-,few,TRBV7-8,TRBJ1-5,CASSLGGARQPQHF
-,many,TRBV6-2/TRBV6-3,TRBJ1-2,CASSLRGPNYGYTF
-,many,TRBV5-6,TRBJ2-7,CASSFGGEYEQYF
TRBD2,many,TRBV27,TRBJ2-2,CASSSTSGYTGELFF
TRBD2,-,TRBV5-4,TRBJ2-2,CASSLVAGGPDTGELFF
-,many,TRBV7-9,TRBJ1-1,CASSNRDTEAFF
TRBD2,many,TRBV7-2,TRBJ2-5,CASSSNSGLAGETQYF